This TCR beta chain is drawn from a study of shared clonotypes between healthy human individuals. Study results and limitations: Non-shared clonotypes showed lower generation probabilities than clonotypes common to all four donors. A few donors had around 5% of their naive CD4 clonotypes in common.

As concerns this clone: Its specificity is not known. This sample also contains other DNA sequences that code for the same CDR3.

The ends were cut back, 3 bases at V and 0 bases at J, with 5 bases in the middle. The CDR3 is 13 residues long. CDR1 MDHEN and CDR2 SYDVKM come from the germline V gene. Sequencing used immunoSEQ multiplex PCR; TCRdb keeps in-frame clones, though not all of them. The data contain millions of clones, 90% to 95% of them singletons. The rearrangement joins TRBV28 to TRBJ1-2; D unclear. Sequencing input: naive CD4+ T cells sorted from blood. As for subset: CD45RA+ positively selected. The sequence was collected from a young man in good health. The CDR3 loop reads CASSLRTNYGYTF. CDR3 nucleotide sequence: TGTGCCAGCAGTTTGAGAACTAACTATGGCTACACCTTC.